Detailed here is one TCR beta chain. Its specificity is not known. The sample originates from a study of response to subunit inactivated influenza vaccine. A single record per CDR3 protein comes from TCRdb applying MiXCR to the RT-PCR reads. The repertoire holds under 800,000 distinct CDR3 sequences, with about 15% as singletons. The CDR3 has 14 amino acids. V gave up 1 base and J gave up 5 bases, with 12 bases separating them. Germline V lookup: CDR1 SEHNR, CDR2 FQNEAQ (reference sequence). Regarding the study as a whole: The authors offered the suggestion that each seasonal influenza vaccination recruits few new T cells.

This clonotype originated in a middle-aged man who received an inactivated influenza vaccine. Sequenced here: PBMCs from blood, sampled 14 to 15 days before vaccination. The J gene is TRBJ2-7, the V gene TRBV7-9, with a tentative D call TRBD1 (6 bases). CDR3 sequence reads: CASSLEAGDHEQYF. The CDR3 nucleotides are TGTGCCAGCAGCTTAGAGGCAGGGGACCACGAGCAGTACTTC. Looking up the rest from reference TRBV7-9 and TRBJ2-7 gives the full variable domain: DTGVSQNPRHKITKRGQNVTFRCDPISEHNRLYWYRQTLGQGPEFLTYFQNEAQLEKSRLLSDRFSAERPKGSFSTLEIQRTEQGDSAMYLCASSLEAGDHEQYFGPGTRLTVT.